This T cell receptor beta chain derives from a study of T-cell reconstitution after alpha-beta-depleted transplantation in children listed by TCRdb under 2016. Notes on the research overall: The study quantitatively tracked T-cell immune reconstitution after TCRalphabeta/CD19-depleted allogeneic hematopoietic cell transplantation in children using TCR repertoire profiling.

Library construction relied on PCR. The sequencing machine was an Illumina HiSeq 2500. To normalize quantification of the TCRbeta repertoire, the TCR libraries were built with molecular barcoding that relied on unique molecular identifiers. In-frame beta chains were kept once TCRdb had trimmed the public reads at Q25 with fastp and called clones with MiXCR. Every CDR3 protein is listed once, alongside the most common genes and DNA of its rows. Present in this sample are about 610,000 distinct CDR3 sequences, about 11% of which were seen just once. The ten most abundant clones make up less than 4.5% of the sample. As encoded in the germline V gene (reference sequence), CDR1 is DFQATT while CDR2 is SNEGSKA. Its CDR3 holds 15 amino acids, cysteine through phenylalanine. Here the CDR3 DNA is all that survives: 45 bases in frame from base 1. A distance of 21 bases separates the germline ends of V and J, which lose 3 bases and 9 bases respectively.

This clonotype was seen only a few times. It lacks a known antigen. Base-call qualities are not available, and no considerably larger clone is one nucleotide away. This specimen was PBMCs from the stem cell graft donor, taken from the stem cell graft. Recombination connected TRBV20-1 to TRBJ2-1, and TRBD2 may be the D gene, going by 5 matching bases. The receptor was derived from a human donor who donated a stem cell graft to a child with acute myeloid leukemia. The CDR3 sequence is CSARIVGIAWGEQFF. The DNA reads TGCAGTGCTAGGATTGTCGGGATAGCCTGGGGTGAGCAGTTCTTC.